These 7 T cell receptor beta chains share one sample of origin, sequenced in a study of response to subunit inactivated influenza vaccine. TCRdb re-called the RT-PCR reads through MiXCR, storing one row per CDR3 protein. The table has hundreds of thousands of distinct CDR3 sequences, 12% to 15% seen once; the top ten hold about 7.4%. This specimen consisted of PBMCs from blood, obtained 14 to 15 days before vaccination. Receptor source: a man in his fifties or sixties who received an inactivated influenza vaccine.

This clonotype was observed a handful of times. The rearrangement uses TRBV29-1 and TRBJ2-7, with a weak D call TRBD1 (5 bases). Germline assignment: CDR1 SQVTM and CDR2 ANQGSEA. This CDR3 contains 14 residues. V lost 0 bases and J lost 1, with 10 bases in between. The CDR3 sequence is CSVEESGSSYEQYF. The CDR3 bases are TGCAGCGTTGAAGAGTCAGGGTCGTCCTACGAGCAGTACTTC.

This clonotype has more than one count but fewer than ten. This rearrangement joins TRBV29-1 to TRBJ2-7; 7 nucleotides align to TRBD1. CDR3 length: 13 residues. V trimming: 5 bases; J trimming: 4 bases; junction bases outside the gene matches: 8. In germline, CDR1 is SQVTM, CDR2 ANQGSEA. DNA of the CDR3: TGCAGCGTTTCGACAGGGACCACTTACGAGCAGTACTTC. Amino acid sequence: CSVSTGTTYEQYF.

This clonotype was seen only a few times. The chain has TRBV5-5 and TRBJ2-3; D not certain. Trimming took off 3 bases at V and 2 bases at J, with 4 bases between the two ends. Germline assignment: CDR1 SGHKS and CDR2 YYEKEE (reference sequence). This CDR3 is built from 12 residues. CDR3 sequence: CASSWATDTQYF. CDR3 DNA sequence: TGTGCCAGCAGCTGGGCCACAGATACGCAGTATTTT.

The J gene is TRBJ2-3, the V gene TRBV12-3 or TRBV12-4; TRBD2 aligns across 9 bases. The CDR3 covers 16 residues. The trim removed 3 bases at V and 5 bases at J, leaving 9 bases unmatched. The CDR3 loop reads CASSLWSSGVGDTQYF. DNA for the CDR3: TGTGCCAGCAGTTTGTGGTCTAGCGGGGTGGGAGATACGCAGTATTTT.

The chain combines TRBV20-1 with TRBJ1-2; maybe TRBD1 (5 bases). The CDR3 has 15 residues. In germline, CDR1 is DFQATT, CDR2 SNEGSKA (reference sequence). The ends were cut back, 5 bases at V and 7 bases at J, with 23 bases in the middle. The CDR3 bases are TGCAGTGCTGGCCTTACAGGCGTGTCGCTCTTTGGCTACACCTTC. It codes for CSAGLTGVSLFGYTF.

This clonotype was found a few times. CDR3 nucleotides: TGTGCCTGGAGTCCAGAGAACACCGGGGAGCTGTTTTTT. It is translated as CAWSPENTGELFF. The rearrangement joins TRBV30 to TRBJ2-2; D ambiguous. The germline V gene has CDR1 GTSNPN and CDR2 SVGIG (reference sequence). V was clipped by 2 bases and J by 1 base, with 5 bases between them. The CDR3 runs 13 residues. The whole variable domain, filled in from reference TRBV30 and TRBJ2-2, reads SQTIHQWPATLVQPVGSPLSLECTVEGTSNPNLYWYRQAAGRGLQLLFYSVGIGQISSEVPQNLSASRPQDRQFILSSKKLLLSDSGFYLCAWSPENTGELFFGEGSRLTVL.

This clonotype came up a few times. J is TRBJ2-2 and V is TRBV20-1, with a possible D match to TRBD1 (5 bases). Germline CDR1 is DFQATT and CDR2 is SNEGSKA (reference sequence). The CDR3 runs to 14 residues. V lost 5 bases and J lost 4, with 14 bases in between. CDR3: CSARPIRGTGELFF. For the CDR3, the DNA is TGCAGTGCTCGACCCATAAGGGGCACCGGGGAGCTGTTTTTT.